A selection of T cell receptor beta chains follows, all from one sample in a study of STAT5B mutations in CD4+ large granular lymphocyte leukemia. Sequencing used immunoSEQ multiplex PCR; TCRdb keeps in-frame clones, though not all of them. The sample lists approximately 32,000 clones, 69% occurring once. The sample comprised CD4+ T cells from blood buffy coats. The receptors derive from a human donor in good health. The CDR3 runs from the conserved cysteine through the conserved F or W. The D gene is left open where the match is weak. Clone size appears in some rows only: once, few, many, or a class for an expanded clone.

NA | TRBJ1-1 | few | TRBV10-1 | CASRDRRNTEAFF | TGCGCCAGCAGAGACAGGAGGAACACTGAAGCTTTCTTT
NA | TRBJ1-1 | NA | TRBV7-2 | CASSLRREAFF | TGTGCCAGCAGCTTAAGAAGGGAAGCTTTCTTT
NA | TRBJ1-2 | NA | TRBV30 | CAWSVDAVPYGYTF | TGTGCCTGGAGTGTAGATGCGGTACCCTATGGCTACACCTTC
TRBD1 | TRBJ2-5 | NA | TRBV30 | CAWSVLTGPGETQYF | TGTGCCTGGAGTGTATTGACAGGGCCGGGGGAGACCCAGTACTTC
NA | TRBJ2-1 | NA | TRBV5-1 | CASSLLHEQFF | TGCGCCAGCAGCTTGCTGCATGAGCAGTTCTTC
NA | TRBJ1-3 | NA | TRBV6-6 | CASSYEGNTIYF | TGTGCCAGCAGTTACGAGGGAAACACCATATATTTT
TRBD2 | TRBJ2-7 | few | TRBV11-2 | CASSSWTRNEQYF | TGTGCCAGCAGCTCCTGGACTAGAAACGAGCAGTACTTC
TRBD1 | TRBJ2-7 | NA | TRBV5-1 | CASSLGQGIYEQYF | TGCGCCAGCAGCTTAGGACAGGGGATCTACGAGCAGTACTTC
NA | TRBJ1-6 | NA | TRBV5-6 | CASSLGRLNSPLHF | TGTGCCAGCAGCTTGGGGCGGCTAAATTCACCCCTCCACTTT
TRBD1 | TRBJ1-1 | NA | TRBV18 | CASSPIEGTGGEAFF | TGTGCCAGCTCGCCCATTGAAGGGACAGGGGGTGAAGCTTTCTTT
TRBD1 | TRBJ2-7 | NA | TRBV2 | CASRQGYEQYF | TGTGCCAGCCGACAGGGCTACGAGCAGTACTTC
TRBD1 | TRBJ1-2 | NA | TRBV12-5 | CASGQAMGQGNYGYTF | TGTGCTAGTGGCCAGGCTATGGGACAGGGGAACTATGGCTACACCTTC
TRBD1 | TRBJ2-7 | NA | TRBV29-1 | CSVEDGQGVRQQYF | TGCAGCGTTGAAGATGGACAGGGGGTCAGGCAGCAGTACTTC
TRBD1 | TRBJ2-7 | NA | TRBV7-9 | CASSPLGQGIYEQYF | TGTGCCAGCAGCCCTCTAGGACAGGGGATCTACGAGCAGTACTTC
TRBD1 | TRBJ1-2 | NA | TRBV19 | CASSTGGGRGNGYTF | TGTGCCAGTAGTACCGGAGGGGGCAGGGGTAACGGCTACACCTTC
TRBD2 | TRBJ2-3 | NA | TRBV2 | CASSELAGGPAQYF | TGTGCCAGCAGTGAACTAGCGGGGGGGCCGGCGCAGTATTTT
NA | TRBJ1-1 | NA | TRBV5-6 | CASSLNGGEGKNTEAFF | TGTGCCAGCAGCTTGAATGGGGGGGAGGGGAAGAACACTGAAGCTTTCTTT
TRBD1 | TRBJ2-7 | few | TRBV7-9 | CASSLGVTGGTDEQYF | TGTGCCAGCAGTTTAGGGGTGACAGGGGGGACCGACGAGCAGTACTTC
TRBD2 | TRBJ2-5 | once | TRBV5-1 | CASTLAGGRETQYF | TGCGCCAGCACACTAGCGGGGGGGCGGGAGACCCAGTACTTC
TRBD1 | TRBJ1-3 | NA | TRBV5-6 | CASSFRRQGGNTIYF | TGTGCCAGCAGCTTTCGGCGACAGGGGGGAAACACCATATATTTT
NA | TRBJ2-4 | NA | TRBV9 | CASSQSEGGVINIQYF | TGTGCCAGCAGCCAATCAGAAGGGGGAGTAATAAACATTCAGTACTTC
NA | TRBJ1-1 | few | TRBV7-2 | CASSLGPGYTEAFF | TGTGCCAGCAGCTTAGGACCCGGCTACACTGAAGCTTTCTTT
NA | TRBJ2-7 | NA | TRBV7-9 | CASSLRLDGVEQYF | TGTGCCAGCAGCTTGAGGCTCGATGGGGTCGAGCAGTACTTC
TRBD1 | TRBJ1-3 | NA | TRBV2 | CASRPGQGPGNTIYF | TGTGCCAGCAGGCCTGGACAGGGGCCTGGAAACACCATATATTTT
TRBD2 | TRBJ2-5 | NA | TRBV9 | CASSATSGSKETQYF | TGTGCCAGCAGCGCGACTAGCGGGTCGAAAGAGACCCAGTACTTC
NA | TRBJ2-5 | few | TRBV5-6 | CASSLRETQYF | TGTGCCAGCAGCTTGCGGGAGACCCAGTACTTC
TRBD1 | TRBJ2-4 | NA | TRBV7-2 | CASSWGPTQGAAKNIQYF | TGTGCCAGCAGCTGGGGCCCGACACAGGGGGCAGCCAAAAACATTCAGTACTTC
NA | TRBJ1-3 | NA | TRBV7-8 | CASSPREPSIGNTIYF | TGTGCCAGCAGCCCCAGGGAACCCTCAATAGGAAACACCATATATTTT
TRBD1 | TRBJ1-2 | NA | TRBV6-6 | CASSGTGGGYTF | TGTGCCAGCAGTGGGACAGGTGGCGGCTACACCTTC
NA | TRBJ1-5 | NA | TRBV7-2 | CASSSQGPGNQPQHF | TGTGCCAGCAGCTCCCAGGGGCCCGGCAATCAGCCCCAGCATTTT
TRBD1 | TRBJ1-6 | NA | TRBV7-9 | CASSSRQGNSPLHF | TGTGCCAGCAGCTCCCGACAGGGGAATTCACCCCTCCACTTT
NA | TRBJ2-2 | NA | TRBV6-5 | CASSYRGTGELFF | TGTGCCAGCAGTTACCGAGGCACCGGGGAGCTGTTTTTT
NA | TRBJ2-7 | NA | TRBV10-3 | CAISAQGRAFAYEQYF | TGTGCCATCAGTGCTCAGGGACGAGCGTTTGCCTACGAGCAGTACTTC
NA | TRBJ2-7 | NA | TRBV6-6 | CASSSVDSPYEQYF | TGTGCCAGCAGTTCCGTGGACAGTCCCTACGAGCAGTACTTC